The clone carrying this T cell receptor (beta chain) appeared a single time. The data originate from a study of STAT5B mutations in CD4+ large granular lymphocyte leukemia. Assay: immunoSEQ multiplex PCR; the TCRdb copy retains only in-frame clones and omits some. Here the sample spans approximately 39,000 clones, about 82% being singletons. The CDR3 contains 14 residues. Germline V lookup: CDR1 MNHEY, CDR2 SVGAGI. V lost 0 bases and J lost 4, with 10 bases in between. The chain recombines TRBV6-5 with TRBJ2-7; the D gene is possibly TRBD1 (6 bases). The clonotype was recovered from a human donor in good health. The source material was CD4+ T cells from blood buffy coats. The CDR3 loop is CASSYSGTKYEQYF. The CDR3 DNA sequence: TGTGCCAGCAGTTACTCGGGGACAAAATACGAGCAGTACTTC.